This TCR beta chain appears in the sequencing data of a study of shared clonotypes between healthy human individuals. Study context: Each donor's CD4 naive and CD4 memory cells filled three plates apiece, CD8 naive two, and CD8 memory one.

In the source study's methods: Owing to the provision of junction-only sequences devoid of quality scores by immunoSEQ, filtering differed. Some clones are missing from TCRdb's copy, which holds only in-frame ones; the method was immunoSEQ multiplex PCR. V and J calls and clone size are as listed in that table; D and trimming were resolved from the DNA. The sample has approximately 720,000 clones, 55% to 75% seen once. Healthy HIV-negative adults without recent acute infections or vaccinations served as donors. The CDR3 runs to 14 residues. With 3 bases removed from V and 0 bases from J, the gap between germline ends came to 10 bases. This clone was detected a few times.

The J gene is TRBJ2-7, the V gene TRBV5-3; D perhaps matches TRBD2 (6 bases). TRBV5-3 is noted as an ORF with a role that remains uncertain. The specimen was memory CD4+ T cells sorted from blood. The subset here: CD45RA-negative fraction. This receptor was taken from a woman in her 30s in good health. The CDR3 DNA is TGTGCCAGAAGCTATAGGGACTGCTCCTACGAGCAGTACTTC. Residues: CARSYRDCSYEQYF.